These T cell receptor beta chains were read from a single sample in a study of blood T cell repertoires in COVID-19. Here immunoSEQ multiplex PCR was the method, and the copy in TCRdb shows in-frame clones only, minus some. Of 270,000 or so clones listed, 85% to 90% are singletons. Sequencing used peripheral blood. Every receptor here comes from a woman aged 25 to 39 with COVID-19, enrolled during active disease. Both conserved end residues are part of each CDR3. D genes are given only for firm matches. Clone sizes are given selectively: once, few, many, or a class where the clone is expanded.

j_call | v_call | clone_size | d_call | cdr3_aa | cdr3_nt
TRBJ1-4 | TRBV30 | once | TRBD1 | CAWRTGLGEKLFF | TGTGCCTGGAGGACAGGGTTGGGGGAAAAACTGTTTTTT
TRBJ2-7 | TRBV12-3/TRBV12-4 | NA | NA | CASSLGGGEQYF | TGTGCCAGCAGCCTAGGGGGTGGCGAGCAGTACTTC
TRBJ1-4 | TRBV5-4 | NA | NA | CASSLNQRDEKLFF | TGTGCCAGCAGCTTGAACCAGCGAGATGAAAAACTGTTTTTT
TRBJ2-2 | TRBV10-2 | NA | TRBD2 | CASSAPGGYTGELFF | TGCGCCAGCAGTGCGCCGGGGGGATACACCGGGGAGCTGTTTTTT
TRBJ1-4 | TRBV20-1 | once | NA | CSARSGEKLFF | TGCAGTGCTCGATCGGGGGAAAAACTGTTTTTT
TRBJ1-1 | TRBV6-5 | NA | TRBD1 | CASRADRRYTEAFF | TGTGCCAGCAGGGCGGACAGGAGGTACACTGAAGCTTTCTTT
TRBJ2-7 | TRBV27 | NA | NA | CASSLFGLESYEQYF | TGTGCCAGCAGTTTATTTGGACTGGAATCCTACGAGCAGTACTTC
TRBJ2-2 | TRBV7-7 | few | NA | CASSPNTGELFF | TGTGCCAGCAGCCCTAACACCGGGGAGCTGTTTTTT
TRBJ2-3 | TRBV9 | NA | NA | CASSARRGQKGGDTQYF | TGTGCCAGCAGCGCGCGGCGGGGACAGAAGGGAGGAGATACGCAGTATTTT
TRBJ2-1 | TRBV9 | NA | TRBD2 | CASSMRLAAYNEQFF | TGTGCCAGCAGCATGCGACTAGCGGCATACAATGAGCAGTTCTTC
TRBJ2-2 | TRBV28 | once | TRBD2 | CASNSGLTINTGELFF | TGTGCCAGCAATTCGGGACTAACGATCAACACCGGGGAGCTGTTTTTT
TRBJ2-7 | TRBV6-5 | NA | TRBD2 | CASSTLAGVSTEQYF | TGTGCCAGCAGTACACTAGCGGGGGTATCTACGGAGCAGTACTTC
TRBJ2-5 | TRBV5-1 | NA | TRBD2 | CASSLAVLAGGRGQETQYF | TGCGCCAGCAGCTTGGCCGTACTAGCGGGGGGCAGGGGGCAAGAGACCCAGTACTTC
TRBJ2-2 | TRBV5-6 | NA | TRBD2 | CASSSLTPLAGGNTGELFF | TGTGCCAGCAGCTCCCTAACCCCACTAGCGGGGGGAAACACCGGGGAGCTGTTTTTT
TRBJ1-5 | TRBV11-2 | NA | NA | CASSEAWGGQPQHF | TGTGCCAGCAGCGAGGCCTGGGGAGGGCAGCCCCAGCATTTT
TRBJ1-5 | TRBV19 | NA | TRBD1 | CASKTGERGIYFNQPQHF | TGTGCCAGTAAGACAGGGGAGAGGGGTATATACTTCAATCAGCCCCAGCATTTT
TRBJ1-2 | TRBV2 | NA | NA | CASGQAGGYTF | TGTGCCAGCGGGCAGGCTGGTGGCTACACCTTC
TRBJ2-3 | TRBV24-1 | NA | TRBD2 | CAQGSPSGGAVLDTQYF | TGTGCCCAGGGGTCCCCAAGCGGGGGGGCCGTATTAGATACGCAGTATTTT
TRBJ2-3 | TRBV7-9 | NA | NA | CASSLDRDTQYF | TGTGCCAGCAGCTTAGATCGGGATACGCAGTATTTT
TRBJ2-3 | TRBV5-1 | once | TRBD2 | CASGLAGGLIDTQYF | TGCGCCAGCGGACTAGCGGGGGGGCTTATAGATACGCAGTATTTT
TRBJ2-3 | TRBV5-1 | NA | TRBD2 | CASSDSSGGTDTQYF | TGCGCCAGCAGCGACTCTAGCGGGGGCACAGATACGCAGTATTTT
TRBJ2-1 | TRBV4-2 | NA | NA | CASSLRLGATEQFF | TGTGCCAGCAGTCTACGTCTGGGGGCCACTGAGCAGTTCTTC
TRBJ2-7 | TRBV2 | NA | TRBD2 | CASRQTSGGSYEQYF | TGTGCCAGCAGGCAAACTAGCGGGGGATCCTACGAGCAGTACTTC
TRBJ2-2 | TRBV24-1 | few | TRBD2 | CATSEGLAGAGELFF | TGTGCCACCAGTGAGGGGCTAGCGGGAGCCGGGGAGCTGTTTTTT
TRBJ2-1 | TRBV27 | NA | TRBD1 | CASTNRRTGAYNEQFF | TGTGCCAGCACTAATAGAAGGACAGGGGCCTACAATGAGCAGTTCTTC
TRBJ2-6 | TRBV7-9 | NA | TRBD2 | CASTPREGRSGANVLTF | TGTGCCAGCACACCCAGGGAGGGCCGTTCTGGGGCCAACGTCCTGACTTTC
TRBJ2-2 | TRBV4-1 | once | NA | CASSPLGLQNTGELFF | TGCGCCAGCAGCCCGCTAGGACTACAAAACACCGGGGAGCTGTTTTTT
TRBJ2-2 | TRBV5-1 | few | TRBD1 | CASSLDRASGELFF | TGCGCCAGCAGCCTGGACAGGGCATCCGGGGAGCTGTTTTTT
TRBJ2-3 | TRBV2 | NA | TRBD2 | CASSALGGAGGETQYF | TGTGCCAGCAGCGCCCTGGGGGGAGCGGGGGGGGAGACGCAGTATTTT
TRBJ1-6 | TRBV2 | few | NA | CASSPGFGNSPLHF | TGTGCCAGCAGTCCAGGGTTTGGCAATTCACCCCTCCACTTT
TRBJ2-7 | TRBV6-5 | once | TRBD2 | CASRATSGGQYF | TGTGCCAGCAGGGCGACTAGCGGTGGGCAGTACTTC
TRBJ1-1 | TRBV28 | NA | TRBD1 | CASSSPGQAYSNTEAFF | TGTGCCAGCAGTAGTCCGGGACAGGCATATTCGAACACTGAAGCTTTCTTT
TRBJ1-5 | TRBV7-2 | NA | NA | CASSHAGSNQPQHF | TGTGCCAGCAGCCACGCAGGGAGCAATCAGCCCCAGCATTTT
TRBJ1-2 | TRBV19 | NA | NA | CASQSVSNYGYTF | TGTGCCAGTCAATCGGTTTCTAACTATGGCTACACCTTC
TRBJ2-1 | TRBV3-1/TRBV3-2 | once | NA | CASSQEPRGVNEQFF | TGTGCCAGCAGCCAAGAACCCAGGGGGGTAAATGAGCAGTTCTTC
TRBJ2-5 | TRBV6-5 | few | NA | CASSRQGGQETQYF | TGTGCCAGCAGTCGACAGGGAGGCCAAGAGACCCAGTACTTC
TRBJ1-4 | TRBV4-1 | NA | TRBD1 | CASSQTGASNEKLFF | TGCGCCAGCAGCCAAACAGGGGCGTCTAATGAAAAACTGTTTTTT
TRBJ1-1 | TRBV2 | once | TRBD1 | CASLIDRGLSLGTEAFF | TGTGCCAGCCTCATCGACAGGGGATTAAGCTTGGGCACTGAAGCTTTCTTT
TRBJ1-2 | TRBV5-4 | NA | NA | CASSPITGYYGYTF | TGTGCCAGCAGCCCCATAACAGGGTACTATGGCTACACCTTC
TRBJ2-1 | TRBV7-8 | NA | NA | CASSERHYNEQFF | TGTGCCAGCAGCGAAAGACACTACAATGAGCAGTTCTTC
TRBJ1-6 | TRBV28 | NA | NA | CASSLPYNSPLHF | TGTGCCAGCAGTTTACCGTATAATTCACCCCTCCACTTT
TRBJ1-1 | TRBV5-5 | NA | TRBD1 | CASSLGGVRTEAFF | TGTGCCAGCAGCTTAGGGGGCGTTCGCACTGAAGCTTTCTTT
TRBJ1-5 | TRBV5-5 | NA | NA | CASSFDRNNQPQHF | TGTGCCAGCAGCTTCGACAGGAACAATCAGCCCCAGCATTTT
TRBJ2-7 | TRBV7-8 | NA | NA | CASSWTVYEQYF | TGTGCCAGCAGCTGGACAGTTTACGAGCAGTACTTC
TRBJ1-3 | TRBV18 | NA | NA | CASSPGSLRSGNTIYF | TGTGCCAGCTCACCGGGCAGTCTCCGCTCTGGAAACACCATATATTTT